This TCR beta chain was profiled in a study of OX40 agonist ivuxolimab in advanced cancers. Study-wide findings and caveats: Some of the nonresponding patients also showed low levels of normalized T-cell clonal expansion. The study observed clonal expansion of CD4+ and CD8+ blood T cells by week 6 at 0.1 to 3.0 mg/kg. Averaged across samples, CD8+ T cells carried more expanded clones than CD4+ did.

This clone was picked up one time. The antigen is undetermined. Assay: immunoSEQ multiplex PCR; the TCRdb copy retains only in-frame clones and omits some. The data hold 20,000 to 25,000 clones, with roughly 82% observed a single time. Autoimmune disease history or systemic immunosuppression led to patient exclusion. The CDR3 loop spans 14 amino acids. V lost 3 bases and J lost 7, with 13 bases in between. Germline V gene data show CDR1 as SNHLY and CDR2 as FYNNEI. The source material was CD4+ or CD8+ T cells sorted from blood, sampled in a trial of the OX40 agonist ivuxolimab. This TCR was sampled from an adult with an advanced solid tumor such as melanoma, head and neck, liver or kidney cancer. The chain is built from TRBV2 and TRBJ1-5; no reliable D call. The CDR3 reads CASSDDGPGQPQHF. The CDR3 DNA sequence: TGTGCCAGCAGTGATGATGGACCCGGGCAGCCCCAGCATTTT.